One and the same sample provided the 18 T cell receptor beta chains below, sequenced in a study of blood T cell repertoires in COVID-19. TCRdb's table, derived via immunoSEQ multiplex PCR, lists solely in-frame clones and lacks some. The data hold 210,000 or so clones, with nearly 90% observed a single time. The sequencing input was PBMCs or T cells enriched from blood (not recorded which). The receptor set was obtained from a man aged 30 to 39 who had recovered from COVID-19.

The CDR3 here is CASSLYLAGTLTDTQYF. The CDR3 nucleotides read TGTGCCAGCAGTTTATACTTAGCGGGTACCCTCACAGATACGCAGTATTTT. The gene calls are TRBV28 and TRBJ2-3; TRBD2 aligns across 7 bases. J was trimmed by 2 bases and V by 1 base; bases with no gene match: 9. CDR3 length: 17 amino acids. The germline CDR1 and CDR2 sequences are MDHEN and SYDVKM.

The chain joins TRBV18 to TRBJ2-7, with a tentative D call TRBD1 (6 bases). V lost 5 bases to trimming and J lost 0 bases, with 14 bases between them. Germline V lookup: CDR1 KGHSH, CDR2 LQKENI. CDR3 size: 15 residues. The DNA of the CDR3 is TGTGCCAGCTCAAAAGGACAGACGAGCTCCTACGAGCAGTACTTC. It yields the protein CASSKGQTSSYEQYF. Complete variable domain (other parts from reference TRBV18 and TRBJ2-7): NAGVMQNPRHLVRRRGQEARLRCSPMKGHSHVYWYRQLPEEGLKFMVYLQKENIIDESGMPKERFSAEFPKEGPSILRIQQVVRGDSAAYFCASSKGQTSSYEQYFGPGTRLTVT.

The genes are TRBV5-4 and TRBJ2-5; no definite D call. The germline CDR1 and CDR2 sequences are SGHNT and YYREEE (reference sequence). Trimming cost V 3 bases and J 5 bases, with 11 bases left between them. There are 13 residues in the CDR3. The CDR3 nucleotides read TGTGCCAGCAGCTCCCCACCCGGGGAGACCCAGTACTTC. Protein product: CASSSPPGETQYF.

V gene TRBV7-3 combines with J gene TRBJ1-1; a possible D gene is TRBD1 (6 bases). Germline CDR1 and CDR2: SGHTA and FQGTGA. V was shortened by 4 bases and J by 7 bases, with 10 bases between the two germline ends. The CDR3 is 12 amino acids. CDR3 DNA: TGTGCCAGCAGCTCAAGGGGGGGTGAAGCTTTCTTT. Protein sequence: CASSSRGGEAFF. Together with reference TRBV7-3 and TRBJ1-1, the CDR3 gives the full variable domain: GAGVSQTPSNKVTEKGKYVELRCDPISGHTALYWYRQSLGQGPEFLIYFQGTGAADDSGLPNDRFFAVRPEGSVSTLKIQRTERGDSAVYLCASSSRGGEAFFGQGTRLTVV.

This clone was found a few times. This rearrangement joins TRBV21-1 to TRBJ1-1; the tabulated D call, TRBD1, remains unverified against the DNA. TRBV21-1 is a pseudogene locus. The CDR3 is 14 amino acids. The CDR3 protein is CASTMTGMNTEAFF. The CDR3, as DNA: TGTGCCAGCACCATGACAGGGATGAACACTGAAGCTTTCTTT.

The chain is built from TRBV7-2 and TRBJ2-5, with D perhaps TRBD2 (6 bases). V was trimmed by 8 bases and J by 4 bases, leaving 17 bases between them. In germline, CDR1 is SGHTA, CDR2 FQGNSA. The CDR3 consists of 14 residues. The CDR3 region is CASGKTGASETQYF. The CDR3 DNA reads as TGTGCCAGCGGGAAAACGGGAGCCTCAGAGACCCAGTACTTC.

As concerns this clone: At one of its ends the junction is not consistent with the germline gene, which may arise from a read error. The rearrangement links TRBV7-7 to TRBJ2-2; D may be TRBD1 (6 bases). The CDR3 is 16 residues long. Germline V lookup: CDR1 SSHAT, CDR2 FNYEAQ (reference sequence). The CDR3: CASSSTGPAGTGELFF. The DNA of the CDR3 is TGTGCTAGCAGCTCGACAGGCCCGGCCGGAACCGGGGAGCTGTTTTTT.

V usage is TRBV13 and J usage is TRBJ1-2; 11 bases line up with TRBD1. The germline gives CDR1 PRHDT, CDR2 FYEKMQ (reference sequence). Trimming took 4 bases from V and 6 from J; bases not matched to a gene: 1. The CDR3 spans 13 residues. CDR3 region: CASSWGQGDGYTF. Written as DNA, the CDR3 is TGTGCCAGCAGCTGGGGACAGGGGGATGGCTACACCTTC.

This clone was picked up many times. The V and J genes are TRBV7-2 and TRBJ1-2; TRBD1 matches at 7 bases. Trimming cost V 4 bases and J 7 bases; bases outside gene matches: 9. The CDR3 has 14 residues. Germline CDR1 and CDR2: SGHTA and FQGNSA. The CDR3 DNA is TGTGCCAGCAGCTCCCCTGATCACAGGGGTGGCTACACCTTC. This sequence encodes CASSSPDHRGGYTF.

This clone is a singleton in its sample. This rearrangement joins TRBV19 to TRBJ1-2; D is possibly TRBD1 (5 bases). CDR3 length equals 13 residues. Germline V gene sequence: CDR1 LNHDA, CDR2 SQIVND (reference sequence). The ends were cut back, 5 bases at V and 3 bases at J, with 10 bases in the middle. The CDR3 is CASSLTRDYGYTF. The CDR3 DNA reads TGTGCCAGTAGTCTGACCAGGGACTATGGCTACACCTTC.

The chain recombines TRBV5-8 with TRBJ2-7; D uncertain. With 3 bases removed from V and 4 bases from J, the gap between germline ends came to 5 bases. This CDR3 has 11 residues. The germline gives CDR1 SGHTS, CDR2 YDEGEE. The CDR3 is CASSYAYEQYF. The DNA for the CDR3 is TGTGCCAGCAGCTATGCGTACGAGCAGTACTTC.

The V and J genes are TRBV5-1 and TRBJ2-5; 9 nucleotides align to TRBD1. The CDR3 consists of 13 residues. The germline CDR1 and CDR2 sequences are SGHRS and YFSETQ. With 6 bases clipped from V and 4 bases from J, the junction kept 4 bases outside the gene matches. The CDR3 DNA reads as TGCGCCAGCACCTCGGGACAGGGAGAGACCCAGTACTTC. It is translated as CASTSGQGETQYF.

This chain links TRBV24-1 with TRBJ2-5, with 8 bases aligning to TRBD2. From germline, CDR1 is KGHDR and CDR2 SFDVKD. The V gene end was trimmed by 1 base and the J gene end by 2 bases; junction bases not matched to a gene: 2. The CDR3 is made up of 15 amino acids. The CDR3 region is CATSDLVAGQETQYF. The CDR3 DNA reads as TGTGCCACCAGTGATTTAGTAGCGGGACAAGAGACCCAGTACTTC.

The genes are TRBV19 and TRBJ1-5, with 10 bases fitting TRBD1. Per the germline V gene, CDR1 is LNHDA and CDR2 is SQIVND (reference sequence). Trimming took 4 bases from V and 7 from J; bases not matched to a gene: 7. This CDR3 has 15 residues. The CDR3 loop is CASSTRDRGGQPQHF. DNA for the CDR3: TGTGCCAGTAGTACCCGGGACAGGGGCGGACAGCCCCAGCATTTT.

V usage is TRBV5-3 and J usage is TRBJ2-1; 8 nucleotides line up with TRBD2. TRBV5-3 belongs to the ORF category, with a function that is uncertain. The CDR3 is 17 amino acids. The ends lost 4 bases at V and 4 bases at J; junction bases unmatched: 13. This chain's CDR3 is CARSLRGSGDFYNEQFF. The CDR3 nucleotides read TGTGCCAGAAGCCTGAGGGGTAGCGGGGATTTTTACAATGAGCAGTTCTTC.

The CDR3 is CASSFGGAVYEQYF. CDR3 bases: TGTGCCAGCAGTTTCGGGGGGGCGGTCTACGAGCAGTACTTC. This chain links TRBV28 with TRBJ2-7; 8 nucleotides match TRBD2. This CDR3 has 14 residues. Trimming at V came to 3 bases and at J to 3 bases, leaving 4 bases not matched to a gene. Germline lookup yields CDR1 MDHEN and CDR2 SYDVKM.

The chain couples TRBV3-1 (or the pseudogene TRBV3-2) to TRBJ2-7; tentatively, D is TRBD2 (6 bases). Trimming shortened V by 0 bases and J by 0 bases, and 15 bases separated the two germline ends. Germline assignment: CDR1 LGHDT and CDR2 YNNKEL (reference sequence). This CDR3 has 17 amino acids. CDR3 in amino acids: CASSQDSFAGSSYEQYF. CDR3 in DNA: TGTGCCAGCAGCCAAGATTCATTCGCGGGGTCCTCCTACGAGCAGTACTTC.

This clone was seen a single time. The V gene is TRBV5-6, the J gene TRBJ1-2; perhaps TRBD1 as D (6 bases). Trimming stripped 1 base from V and 3 bases from J, with 13 bases between. CDR1 SGHDT and CDR2 YYEEEE come from the germline V gene. The CDR3 has 15 residues. This CDR3 reads CASSLLGGRDYGYTF. DNA of the CDR3: TGTGCCAGCAGCTTGCTCGGGGGGCGCGACTATGGCTACACCTTC.